Sequencing of this TCR beta chain was carried out in a study of early T cells in non-severe SARS-CoV-2 infection. Study results and caveats: VDJdb matches were skewed toward anti-spike CD8 T cell responses.

One entry per CDR3 protein results from TCRdb running MiXCR on the 5' RACE reads. This table has roughly 45,000 distinct CDR3 sequences, over 9.5% appearing once. This clonotype was seen repeatedly, ten times or more. The antigen is undetermined. Germline CDR1 reads MNHEY; CDR2 reads SMNVEV (reference sequence). V shed 6 bases and J shed 5 bases, with 20 bases lying between them. This CDR3 has 15 amino acids. The J gene is TRBJ2-7, the V gene TRBV27; the D gene is possibly TRBD2 (6 bases). The specimen sequenced was whole blood. This TCR was recovered from an adult who was a healthcare worker with PCR-confirmed SARS-CoV-2 infection or an uninfected control (not recorded which). CDR3 bases: TGTGCCAGCAGGGAGGCGGGGAATTACGGGGACGAGCAGTACTTC. Its translation: CASREAGNYGDEQYF.